A selection of T cell receptor beta chains follows, all from one sample in a study of blood T cell repertoires in COVID-19. Sequenced by immunoSEQ multiplex PCR; TCRdb stores in-frame clones only, minus some. The data contain more than 200,000 clones, around 83% of them singletons. The sequencing sample was made of peripheral blood. These receptors all stem from a man at least 80 years old with acute or convalescent COVID-19. Each CDR3 is given with its conserved first and last residue. D genes are given only for firm matches. Size values are once, few and many counts, or a class for expanded clones, and some rows have none.

V,D,length,J,size,CDR3,DNA
TRBV7-6,TRBD1,15,TRBJ2-3,once,CASSAGQGDTDTQYF,TGTGCCAGCAGCGCAGGACAGGGGGACACAGATACGCAGTATTTT
TRBV7-3,.,14,TRBJ1-1,.,CASSLTGRNTEAFF,TGTGCCAGCAGCTTAACCGGGAGGAACACTGAAGCTTTCTTT
TRBV2,.,14,TRBJ2-3,.,CARGTGSSTDTQYF,TGTGCCCGCGGAACCGGCTCTAGCACAGATACGCAGTATTTT
TRBV6-1,TRBD2,18,TRBJ2-5,.,CASSVLAGRRSTQETQYF,TGTGCCAGCAGTGTCCTAGCGGGGCGCCGCTCGACACAAGAGACCCAGTACTTC
TRBV3-1/TRBV3-2,.,16,TRBJ1-3,.,CASSQQGHFSGNTIYF,TGTGCCAGCAGCCAACAGGGACATTTCTCTGGAAACACCATATATTTT
TRBV27,TRBD2,16,TRBJ2-2,.,CASRTRGGLNTGELFF,TGTGCCAGCAGGACACGGGGGGGCCTTAACACCGGGGAGCTGTTTTTT
TRBV27,.,16,TRBJ2-6,.,CASSLWSSSGANVLTF,TGTGCCAGCAGTTTATGGTCCAGCTCTGGGGCCAACGTCCTGACTTTC
TRBV7-2,TRBD1,15,TRBJ1-5,.,CASSLLTGGNQPQHF,TGTGCCAGCAGCCTTTTGACAGGGGGCAATCAGCCCCAGCATTTT
TRBV18,.,15,TRBJ1-5,.,CASSPPGTYNQPQHF,TGTGCCAGCTCACCACCGGGCACCTACAATCAGCCCCAGCATTTT
TRBV5-1,.,14,TRBJ2-1,few,CASSLVVAINEQFF,TGCGCCAGCAGCTTGGTTGTAGCCATTAATGAGCAGTTCTTC
TRBV6-5,.,13,TRBJ1-2,.,CASSSTGSYSYTF,TGTGCCAGCAGCTCTACAGGGTCCTACAGCTACACCTTC
TRBV18,TRBD2,15,TRBJ2-7,.,CASSAIAGRSYEQYF,TGTGCCAGCTCAGCGATAGCGGGGCGATCCTACGAGCAGTACTTC
TRBV7-8,.,12,TRBJ2-3,.,CASSPVLDTQYF,TGTGCCAGCAGCCCCGTACTTGATACGCAGTATTTT
TRBV10-3,TRBD1,15,TRBJ2-7,.,CAISERQGVKDEQYF,TGTGCCATCAGTGAAAGACAGGGGGTAAAAGACGAGCAGTACTTC
TRBV10-3,TRBD1,16,TRBJ2-1,.,CAIRDTTGGRSNEQFF,TGTGCCATCAGGGACACAACAGGGGGCCGGAGCAATGAGCAGTTCTTC
TRBV30,.,14,TRBJ1-6,once,CAWSVIPYNSPLHF,TGTGCCTGGAGTGTAATCCCTTATAATTCACCCCTCCACTTT
TRBV9,.,15,TRBJ2-3,.,CASSVDEYHTDTQYF,TGTGCCAGCAGCGTAGACGAGTATCACACAGATACGCAGTATTTT
TRBV7-9,TRBD1,13,TRBJ2-7,few,CASSLGQQDEQYF,TGTGCCAGCAGCTTGGGACAGCAAGACGAGCAGTACTTC
TRBV24-1,.,14,TRBJ2-7,.,CATSPAPDSYEQYF,TGTGCCACCAGTCCCGCCCCGGACAGCTACGAGCAGTACTTC
TRBV19,.,16,TRBJ2-1,.,CASSIEGRASYNEQFF,TGTGCCAGTAGTATAGAGGGCAGGGCCTCCTACAATGAGCAGTTCTTC
TRBV7-3,.,13,TRBJ2-3,.,CASSSIPTDTQYF,TGTGCCAGCAGCTCTATCCCCACAGATACGCAGTATTTT
TRBV5-6,.,15,TRBJ2-7,once,CASSLSRLPSYEQYF,TGTGCCAGCAGCTTGTCGCGTCTACCCTCCTACGAGCAGTACTTC
TRBV3-1/TRBV3-2,TRBD1,13,TRBJ2-7,.,CASTSQGSYEQYF,TGTGCCAGCACTTCACAGGGGTCCTACGAGCAGTACTTC
TRBV30,.,13,TRBJ1-2,.,CAWSSPLRYGYTF,TGTGCCTGGAGTAGTCCCCTACGCTATGGCTACACCTTC
TRBV11-3,.,16,TRBJ2-1,.,CASSLDQSAGYNEQFF,TGTGCCAGCAGCTTAGATCAGAGCGCGGGCTACAATGAGCAGTTCTTC
TRBV28,.,12,TRBJ1-1,few,CAGGTFGTEAFF,TGTGCCGGAGGAACATTTGGTACTGAAGCTTTCTTT
TRBV18,TRBD2,16,TRBJ2-3,.,CASSPTSGRGGDTQYF,TGTGCCAGCTCACCAACGAGCGGGAGGGGAGGAGATACGCAGTATTTT
TRBV28,.,14,TRBJ1-5,.,CASSFSPRHQPQHF,TGTGCCAGCAGTTTTTCGCCTAGGCATCAGCCCCAGCATTTT
TRBV7-3,TRBD2,16,TRBJ2-1,.,CASSPQAGSGGNEQFF,TGTGCCAGCAGCCCCCAGGCGGGATCGGGGGGCAATGAGCAGTTCTTC
TRBV7-8,TRBD1,17,TRBJ2-1,.,CASSTQATGGANNEQFF,TGTGCCAGCAGCACCCAAGCGACAGGGGGCGCGAACAATGAGCAGTTCTTC
TRBV7-9,.,14,TRBJ1-4,once,CASSSWSVEGKLFF,TGTGCCAGCAGCTCCTGGTCTGTCGAGGGAAAACTGTTTTTT
TRBV10-3,.,13,TRBJ2-7,.,CAISEEEIYEQYF,TGTGCCATCAGTGAAGAGGAGATCTACGAGCAGTACTTC
TRBV29-1,.,13,TRBJ1-4,.,CSVDGGVNEKLFF,TGCAGCGTTGACGGGGGTGTTAATGAAAAACTGTTTTTT
TRBV7-3,TRBD2,16,TRBJ2-7,.,CASSLGLGLAGDEQYF,TGTGCCAGCAGCTTAGGACTTGGACTAGCGGGAGACGAGCAGTACTTC
TRBV14,.,12,TRBJ1-4,.,CASSQWTEKLFF,TGTGCCAGCAGCCAATGGACAGAAAAACTGTTTTTT
TRBV27,TRBD1,13,TRBJ2-7,.,CASSYTRQGGQYF,TGTGCCAGCAGTTATACTAGACAGGGGGGGCAGTACTTC
TRBV11-2,TRBD2,15,TRBJ2-7,once,CASSFSGGRSYEQYF,TGTGCCAGCAGCTTTAGCGGGGGAAGATCGTACGAGCAGTACTTC
TRBV11-2,.,15,TRBJ2-2,few,CASSFRLGNTGELFF,TGTGCCAGCAGCTTCCGCCTCGGTAACACCGGGGAGCTGTTTTTT
TRBV4-1,.,15,TRBJ2-7,once,CASSQEDTRSYEQYF,TGCGCCAGCAGCCAAGAGGACACCCGCTCCTACGAGCAGTACTTC
TRBV7-3,.,15,TRBJ2-2,once,CASSLIHRAAGELFF,TGTGCCAGCAGCTTAATACACAGGGCTGCCGGGGAGCTGTTTTTT
TRBV2,TRBD1,17,TRBJ1-5,.,CASSEGQGIASNQPQHF,TGTGCCAGCAGTGAGGGACAGGGGATTGCAAGCAATCAGCCCCAGCATTTT
TRBV18,TRBD1,16,TRBJ2-2,.,CASSPTGQGRTGELFF,TGTGCCAGCTCACCCACCGGACAGGGGAGGACCGGGGAGCTGTTTTTT
TRBV7-2,TRBD1,17,TRBJ1-6,.,CASSLEYPGQGLSPLHF,TGTGCCAGCAGCTTAGAGTATCCGGGACAGGGGCTCTCACCCCTCCACTTT
TRBV3-1/TRBV3-2,TRBD1,15,TRBJ2-3,once,CASSQGTGEFSGTCF,TGTGCCAGCAGCCAAGGGACAGGGGAGTTCTCAGGCACCTGTTTT
TRBV29-1,TRBD1,12,TRBJ1-1,once,CSVGGRNTEAFF,TGCAGTGTAGGGGGCAGGAACACTGAAGCTTTCTTT
TRBV12-5,TRBD1,16,TRBJ1-2,few,CASGWMGQENNYGYTF,TGTGCTAGTGGTTGGATGGGACAGGAAAATAACTATGGCTACACCTTC
TRBV6-5,.,15,TRBJ1-5,.,CASSYSITGNQPQHF,TGTGCCAGCAGTTACTCAATAACAGGGAATCAGCCCCAGCATTTT
TRBV19,.,12,TRBJ1-1,.,CASTFIRGKAFF,TGTGCCAGTACCTTCATCAGGGGAAAAGCTTTCTTT
TRBV5-6,.,15,TRBJ1-5,.,CASSLNGGLNQPQHF,TGTGCCAGCAGCTTGAATGGGGGCCTCAATCAGCCCCAGCATTTT
TRBV2,TRBD2,15,TRBJ2-1,.,CASRKRDLSYNEQFF,TGTGCCAGCCGGAAGCGGGATTTGTCCTACAATGAGCAGTTCTTC
TRBV3-1/TRBV3-2,.,14,TRBJ2-1,.,CASTNAGFYNEQFF,TGTGCCAGCACCAACGCGGGGTTCTACAATGAGCAGTTCTTC
TRBV6-5,TRBD1,14,TRBJ1-6,.,CASNRQGYNSPLHF,TGTGCCAGCAACCGACAGGGGTATAATTCACCCCTCCACTTT
TRBV21-1,.,14,TRBJ2-7,once,CASSLGQGVDEQYF,TGTGCCAGCAGCTTGGGACAGGGGGTGGACGAGCAGTACTTC
TRBV18,.,16,TRBJ2-7,.,CASSSLQGTSSYEQYF,TGTGCCAGCTCATCACTACAGGGTACCAGCTCCTACGAGCAGTACTTC
TRBV11-2,TRBD2,17,TRBJ2-5,.,CASSLGPAGGPQETQYF,TGTGCCAGCAGCTTAGGGCCAGCGGGAGGGCCGCAGGAGACCCAGTACTTC
TRBV20-1,.,15,TRBJ2-1,.,CSASPRTRGLNEQFF,TGCAGTGCTAGTCCCCGCACCCGAGGTCTTAATGAGCAGTTCTTC
TRBV10-3,TRBD1,16,TRBJ1-2,once,CAISEPHQGAVYGYTF,TGTGCCATCAGTGAGCCCCATCAGGGGGCTGTCTATGGCTACACCTTC
TRBV7-8,.,16,TRBJ2-2,once,CASSFPTGTITGELFF,TGTGCCAGCAGCTTTCCGACCGGGACAATCACCGGGGAGCTGTTTTTT
TRBV19,TRBD1,14,TRBJ2-3,.,CASTPGTGGGTQYF,TGTGCCAGTACCCCCGGGACAGGGGGCGGCACGCAGTATTTT